The 15 T cell receptor beta chains below come from one sample, sequenced in a study of T cells after yellow fever vaccination. TCRdb itself ran the 5' RACE reads through MiXCR, one entry per CDR3 protein. Of some 160,000 distinct CDR3 sequences listed, approximately 9.7% were seen once; the top ten hold about a third. Sequenced material: CD8+ T cells sorted from PBMCs, taken 45 days after the yellow fever booster vaccination. These receptors were obtained from a man aged 18 to 30 who received the YFV17D yellow fever vaccine.

This clonotype was detected a few times. This chain uses TRBV4-3 with TRBJ2-5; 9 nucleotides line up with TRBD2. V shed 0 bases, J shed 5 bases, and the junction held 7 bases outside the gene matches. CDR1 is LGHNA and CDR2 is YSLEER in the germline V gene. This CDR3 is built from 16 residues. The CDR3 here is CASSQDRASGVETQYF. In DNA, the CDR3 is TGCGCCAGCAGCCAAGATCGGGCTAGCGGGGTGGAGACCCAGTACTTC.

The rearrangement joins TRBV6-5 to TRBJ1-5, with TRBD1 matching over 8 bases. CDR1 is MNHEY, CDR2 SVGAGI, per germline. CDR3 length: 15 residues. The trim removed 6 bases at V and 4 bases at J, leaving 8 bases unmatched. The CDR3 loop is CASSRGQGENQPQHF. CDR3 bases: TGTGCCAGCAGCAGAGGACAGGGTGAGAATCAGCCCCAGCATTTT.

The V gene is TRBV7-9, the J gene TRBJ2-1, with 8 positions matching TRBD2. This CDR3 has 15 residues. Germline CDR1 SEHNR, CDR2 FQNEAQ (reference sequence). V was pared by 1 base and J by 8 bases, with 7 bases of the junction left unmatched. CDR3 loop: CASSLGWSSGDEQFF. The CDR3 DNA reads TGTGCCAGCAGCTTAGGGTGGAGTAGCGGGGATGAGCAGTTCTTC.

CDR3 nucleotides: TGCGCCAGCAGCCAAGAAATCGTCAGCTATGGCTACACCTTC. Its translation is CASSQEIVSYGYTF. The chain has TRBV4-1 and TRBJ1-2; D unclear. Trimming removed 0 bases at V and 4 bases at J, with 9 bases between. This CDR3 is 14 amino acids long. Germline CDR1 MGHRA, CDR2 YSYEKL.

This clonotype was observed many times. This chain links TRBV11-2 with TRBJ1-1; D is unclear. CDR1 and CDR2 from the germline V gene are SGHAT and FQNNGV. V lost 3 bases to trimming and J lost 2 bases, with 10 bases between them. The CDR3 is made up of 14 amino acids. The CDR3 region has the DNA TGTGCCAGCAGCTTCAGGAGCTCAAACACTGAAGCTTTCTTT. This codes for CASSFRSSNTEAFF.

This clonotype was observed many times. The CDR3 does not end in the conserved phenylalanine or tryptophan, so this is likely a read error. The limits of the CDR3 on the DNA are not certain, so only TCRdb's listed CDR3 is given. The genes are TRBV24-1 and TRBJ2-7; TRBD1 is taken as the D call from the table, unchecked against the DNA. The CDR3 adds up to 11 amino acids, both ends counted. Germline CDR1 is KGHDR and CDR2 is SFDVKD. The chain's CDR3 is CATTLRDSARD.

In its sample, this clonotype was seen a few times. The J gene is TRBJ2-2, the V gene TRBV7-9; weak D call: TRBD1 (6 bases). This CDR3 contains 16 residues. Trimming removed 5 bases from V and 1 base from J, with 14 bases in between. Germline CDR1 is SEHNR and CDR2 is FQNEAQ (reference sequence). The CDR3 nucleotides are TGTGCCAGCAGCCCACCGAAGACAGGGAACACCGGGGAGCTGTTTTTT. This encodes CASSPPKTGNTGELFF.

This clonotype has only a few counts. The chain couples TRBV4-1 to TRBJ2-1; TRBD2 matches at 9 bases. The trim removed 1 base at V and 5 bases at J, leaving 3 bases unmatched. Germline V gene data show CDR1 as MGHRA and CDR2 as YSYEKL. This CDR3 region has 15 residues. CDR3 region: CASSQVRLADNEQFF. The CDR3 DNA follows: TGCGCCAGCAGCCAAGTTAGACTAGCGGACAATGAGCAGTTCTTC.

This clonotype occurred many times. This chain links TRBV29-1 with TRBJ2-7; 7 nucleotides align to TRBD1. The V gene end was trimmed by 5 bases and the J gene end by 7 bases; junction bases not matched to a gene: 14. The germline CDR1 and CDR2 sequences are SQVTM and ANQGSEA. This CDR3 has 14 residues. CDR3 DNA sequence: TGCAGCGTTATCGTCAGGGGGACCCCTTTGGAGCAGTACGTC. Translated, it gives CSVIVRGTPLEQYV.

The chain combines TRBV5-1 with TRBJ2-1; 8 bases map to TRBD1. Germline V gives CDR1 SGHRS, CDR2 YFSETQ. After removal of 0 bases from V and 6 bases from J, the junction contained 5 bases not matched to a gene. The CDR3 loop spans 15 amino acids. CDR3 loop: CASSLGTGMSNEQFF. CDR3 DNA sequence: TGCGCCAGCAGCTTGGGGACAGGGATGAGCAATGAGCAGTTCTTC.

The table lists this clonotype with many counts. The V and J genes are TRBV2 and TRBJ2-7, with 12 bases fitting TRBD1. V lost 6 bases, J lost 5 bases, and 5 bases stayed unmatched. Germline V gene sequence: CDR1 SNHLY, CDR2 FYNNEI. The CDR3 is 14 amino acids. DNA of the CDR3: TGTGCCAGCAGCCCGGGACAGGGGGCACACGAGCAGTACTTC. This encodes CASSPGQGAHEQYF.

This clonotype was recorded at least ten times. The V gene is TRBV19, the J gene TRBJ1-6, with TRBD1 as a possible D gene (6 bases). CDR1 is LNHDA and CDR2 is SQIVND in the germline V gene (reference sequence). This CDR3 spans 15 amino acids. Trimming took off 5 bases at V and 8 bases at J, with 16 bases between the two ends. CDR3 sequence: CASSGTGSRDSPLHF. Here the CDR3 DNA reads TGTGCCAGTAGTGGTACAGGGTCTCGGGATTCACCCCTCCACTTT.

Only a few counts were recorded for this clonotype. The V and J genes are TRBV21-1 and TRBJ1-5; TRBD1, the D gene given by the table, was not confirmed from the DNA. TRBV21-1 is marked as a pseudogene. CDR3 size: 15 residues. The CDR3 nucleotides read TGTGCCAGCAGCAGGGGACAGGATAGCAATCAGCCCCAGCATTTT. Amino acids: CASSRGQDSNQPQHF.

V gene TRBV29-1 combines with J gene TRBJ2-1, with D possibly TRBD1 on 5 matching bases. The CDR3 has 11 residues. Germline CDR1 reads SQVTM; CDR2 reads ANQGSEA. The germline V and J ends were trimmed by 5 bases and 6 bases, with 8 bases remaining between them. For the CDR3, the DNA is TGCAGCGTTCAGGGTTTCAATGAGCAGTTCTTC. The encoded protein is CSVQGFNEQFF.

This clonotype was detected a few times. In DNA, the CDR3 is TGTGCCAGCAGCATCCGCCGGACAGGGGGGGCAGAGACCCAGTACTTC. It translates to CASSIRRTGGAETQYF. The chain uses TRBV9 and TRBJ2-5, with 10 bases that match TRBD1. Germline trimming cut 4 bases from V and 4 bases from J; bases unmatched to any gene: 10. The CDR3 consists of 16 residues. Germline V gene sequence: CDR1 SGDLS, CDR2 YYNGEE.